The 20 T cell receptor beta chains below come from one sample, sequenced in a study of T cell clones after liver transplantation. The protocol was immunoSEQ multiplex PCR, while the TCRdb copy is restricted to in-frame clones and leaves out a portion. Of approximately 65,000 clones listed, 92% are singletons. Material: CD4+ T cells from blood, obtained 25 months after liver transplant. The origin of the receptors is a human patient who received a liver transplant. Part of the T cells may come from the graft donor.

In DNA, the CDR3 is TGTGCCAGCAGCCAAGGCCCCCCCAGCAGGGGGGGGAATGAAAAACTGTTTTTT. Translation: CASSQGPPSRGGNEKLFF. This sequence joins TRBV4-2 and TRBJ1-4; TRBD1 agrees at 7 bases. CDR3 length equals 18 residues. Trimming cost V 1 base and J 5 bases; bases outside gene matches: 13. Per the germline V gene, CDR1 is LGHNA and CDR2 is YNFKEQ.

This chain joins TRBV5-1 and TRBJ2-5, with D possibly matching TRBD2 (6 bases). The CDR3 is made up of 14 amino acids. The V gene lost 7 bases and the J gene lost 4 bases, with 17 bases spanning the gap. Germline V CDR1 and CDR2: SGHRS, YFSETQ. The CDR3 is CASSSGGVGETQYF. CDR3 in DNA: TGCGCCAGCTCATCCGGGGGTGTGGGAGAGACCCAGTACTTC.

The CDR3 here is CASSTGTSGIAYNEQFF. Written as DNA, the CDR3 is TGTGCCAGCAGCACAGGGACTAGCGGGATTGCCTACAATGAGCAGTTCTTC. This rearrangement joins TRBV7-9 to TRBJ2-1, with 13 bases aligning to TRBD2. This CDR3 has 17 amino acids. Germline V gene sequence: CDR1 SEHNR, CDR2 FQNEAQ (reference sequence). V gave up 5 bases and J gave up 2 bases; unmatched junction bases: 6. Supplemented by reference TRBV7-9 and TRBJ2-1, the full variable domain reads DTGVSQNPRHKITKRGQNVTFRCDPISEHNRLYWYRQTLGQGPEFLTYFQNEAQLEKSRLLSDRFSAERPKGSFSTLEIQRTEQGDSAMYLCASSTGTSGIAYNEQFFGPGTRLTVL.

The gene calls are TRBV7-2 and TRBJ2-5, with TRBD2 identical over 7 bases. CDR1 is SGHTA, CDR2 FQGNSA, per germline. The CDR3 runs to 14 residues. V dropped 0 bases and J dropped 4; count of bases not matched to a gene: 2. The CDR3 region is CASSLAGGRETQYF. The CDR3 DNA sequence: TGTGCCAGCAGCTTAGCGGGAGGGCGAGAGACCCAGTACTTC.

The rearrangement links TRBV11-3 to TRBJ2-3, with D uncertain. The CDR3 is made up of 11 amino acids. The V end was cut by 2 bases, the J end by 7 bases, with 4 bases between. Germline CDR1 reads SGHNT; CDR2 reads YENEEA. CDR3 amino acids: CASSLMNTQYF. CDR3 nucleotides: TGTGCCAGCAGCTTAATGAATACGCAGTATTTT.

This sequence joins TRBV10-3 and TRBJ2-1; 8 positions agree with TRBD2. There are 14 residues in the CDR3. Germline V gives CDR1 ENHRY, CDR2 SYGVKD. V shed 7 bases and J 4 bases; nucleotides not matched to a gene: 6. For the CDR3, the DNA is TGTGCCATCAAACGGGAGGGGAGGTACAATGAGCAGTTCTTC. Its protein product is CAIKREGRYNEQFF.

In this sample, this clone turned up once. CDR3 DNA sequence: TGTGCCAGCAGTTTATCGGCCGGACAACTTAATTCACCCCTCCACTTT. Its protein product is CASSLSAGQLNSPLHF. The genes are TRBV27 and TRBJ1-6; tentative D call: TRBD1 (5 bases). The V and J ends lost 0 bases and 6 bases respectively, with 12 bases between them. In germline, CDR1 is MNHEY, CDR2 SMNVEV (reference sequence). CDR3 length: 16 residues.

This sequence joins TRBV11-3 and TRBJ1-1, with a tentative D call TRBD1 (5 bases). CDR1 and CDR2 (germline): SGHNT, YENEEA. Trimming shortened V by 1 base and J by 4 bases, and 13 bases separated the two germline ends. This CDR3 spans 15 amino acids. CDR3 protein: CASSLVLGRGTEAFF. The DNA of the CDR3 is TGTGCCAGCAGCTTAGTGCTGGGTAGGGGCACTGAAGCTTTCTTT.

V is TRBV5-1 and J is TRBJ2-7; D is perhaps TRBD1 (6 bases). This CDR3 spans 15 amino acids. Trimming left V 0 bases short and J 2 bases short, with 12 bases between. Germline V gene data show CDR1 as SGHRS and CDR2 as YFSETQ. The CDR3 region has the DNA TGCGCCAGCAGCTTGGTTTCAGGGGCAACCTACGAGCAGTACTTC. Translation: CASSLVSGATYEQYF. The variable domain in full, completed from reference TRBV5-1 and TRBJ2-7, reads KAGVTQTPRYLIKTRGQQVTLSCSPISGHRSVSWYQQTPGQGLQFLFEYFSETQRNKGNFPGRFSGRQFSNSRSEMNVSTLELGDSALYLCASSLVSGATYEQYFGPGTRLTVT.

V usage is TRBV11-2 and J usage is TRBJ2-4, with 7 bases lining up with TRBD2. Germline V CDR1 and CDR2: SGHAT, FQNNGV. This CDR3 region has 17 residues. Unmatched junction bases numbered 11, after V lost 3 bases and J lost 3 bases. CDR3 loop: CASSFRVGGGGKNIQYF. The CDR3 DNA reads as TGTGCCAGCAGCTTTCGAGTGGGCGGCGGGGGCAAAAACATTCAGTACTTC.

The CDR3 region has the DNA TGTGCCAGCAGCTTAGCGGTAAGACTAAATGAGCAGTTCTTC. This translates into CASSLAVRLNEQFF. This chain uses TRBV11-1 with TRBJ2-1, with a tentative D call TRBD2 (5 bases). Germline values: CDR1 SGHAT, CDR2 FQDESV (reference sequence). Trimming took 0 bases from V and 7 from J, leaving 10 bases between them. The CDR3 spans 14 residues.

The chain links TRBV2 to TRBJ2-3; 11 bases are a match to TRBD2. The germline V gene encodes CDR1 SNHLY and CDR2 FYNNEI. Trimming cost V 4 bases and J 6 bases; bases outside gene matches: 9. This CDR3 has 16 amino acids. Here the CDR3 reads CASSGGGLAVSDTQYF. DNA of the CDR3: TGTGCCAGCAGTGGGGGGGGACTAGCGGTATCGGATACGCAGTATTTT.

V usage is TRBV28 and J usage is TRBJ1-5; D not resolved. The CDR3 length is 11 residues. Germline assignment: CDR1 MDHEN and CDR2 SYDVKM. With 8 bases removed from V and 5 bases from J, the gap between germline ends came to 7 bases. The CDR3 here is CASVRDQPQHF. CDR3 DNA sequence: TGTGCCAGCGTAAGGGATCAGCCCCAGCATTTT.

This sequence joins TRBV7-6 and TRBJ1-2; D gene ambiguous. V was shortened by 5 bases and J by 4 bases, with 17 bases between the two germline ends. The CDR3 spans 15 residues. CDR1 and CDR2 (germline): SGHVS, FNYEAQ. The DNA for the CDR3 is TGTGCCAGCAGCCCCAACTCTGAGATTGCCTATGGCTACACCTTC. Its protein product is CASSPNSEIAYGYTF.

This chain connects TRBV11-2 to TRBJ2-5; D assignment may be TRBD1 or TRBD2 (6 bases each). V lost 1 base, J lost 5 bases, and 11 bases lay in between. The CDR3 is made up of 14 amino acids. CDR1 is SGHAT and CDR2 is FQNNGV in the germline V gene. The CDR3 nucleotides read TGTGCCAGCAGCTTAGGCGGAGGGGGGGAGACCCAGTACTTC. The encoded protein is CASSLGGGGETQYF.

This chain uses TRBV30 with TRBJ1-2, with D hard to call. This CDR3 contains 13 residues. Germline-derived CDR1 and CDR2 are GTSNPN and SVGIG (reference sequence). V lost 0 bases to trimming and J lost 0 bases, with 5 bases between them. This chain's CDR3 is CAWSVLSNYGYTF. CDR3 DNA sequence: TGTGCCTGGAGTGTCCTTTCTAACTATGGCTACACCTTC.

This sequence joins TRBV28 and TRBJ1-1; unclear D gene. CDR3 length: 15 amino acids. Germline V gene data show CDR1 as MDHEN and CDR2 as SYDVKM. Trimming pared 8 bases from V and 0 bases from J, leaving 16 bases between. The DNA of the CDR3 is TGTGCCAGCGGATTCAGGAGGAGCTTGAACACTGAAGCTTTCTTT. This encodes CASGFRRSLNTEAFF.

This sequence joins TRBV4-3 and TRBJ2-6; D not certain. The CDR3 length is 14 residues. In germline, CDR1 is LGHNA, CDR2 YSLEER. V lost 1 base and J 0 bases, leaving 1 base between the germline ends. The CDR3 spells CASSQVSGANVLTF. For the CDR3, the DNA is TGCGCCAGCAGCCAAGTCTCTGGGGCCAACGTCCTGACTTTC.

The chain combines TRBV28 with TRBJ1-5; perhaps TRBD1 as D (6 bases). The CDR3 length is 15 residues. Germline assignment: CDR1 MDHEN and CDR2 SYDVKM. The V and J ends lost 1 base and 5 bases respectively, with 12 bases between them. The CDR3 loop reads CASSLYSGVDQPQHF. DNA for the CDR3: TGTGCCAGCAGTTTATATTCAGGGGTTGATCAGCCCCAGCATTTT.

The chain links TRBV5-6 to TRBJ1-5; D perhaps matches TRBD1 (6 bases). Germline loops: CDR1 SGHDT, CDR2 YYEEEE. This CDR3 has 14 amino acids. V was pared by 2 bases and J by 2 bases, with 8 bases between. The CDR3 sequence is CASSLTGRNQPQHF. CDR3 in DNA: TGTGCCAGCAGCTTAACAGGGCGCAATCAGCCCCAGCATTTT. Full variable domain (outside the CDR3, taken from reference TRBV5-6 and TRBJ1-5): DAGVTQSPTHLIKTRGQQVTLRCSPKSGHDTVSWYQQALGQGPQFIFQYYEEEERQRGNFPDRFSGHQFPNYSSELNVNALLLGDSALYLCASSLTGRNQPQHFGDGTRLSIL.